This TCR beta chain derives from a study of T-cell reconstitution after alpha-beta-depleted transplantation in children. Whole-study findings and limits: Where alpha-beta T cells came from about two months after transplant was reportedly several hundred expanded graft clones. When one year had passed after transplant, most T-cell counts and diversity came from newly produced T cells.

To note about this clonotype: Its antigen is unknown.

Preparation of the TCRbeta library was carried out with unique molecular identifiers. One entry per CDR3 protein results from TCRdb running MiXCR on the PCR reads. Seen here are about 980,000 distinct CDR3 sequences, around 30% observed once, and the top ten hold about 28%. Germline V gene sequence: CDR1 ENHRY, CDR2 SYGVKD. Trimming left V 9 bases short and J 3 bases short, with 11 bases between. The CDR3 is 12 residues long. The chain has TRBV10-3 and TRBJ1-2; unclear D gene. This clonotype was sampled from a boy under two years old who had a stem cell transplant for SCID, so the T cells may come from the graft donor. The sample consisted of PBMCs, mostly from graft donor cells, taken 360 days after TCRalphabeta/CD19-depleted stem cell transplant. The CDR3 bases are TGTGCCATTTCTAACGGGTACTATGGCTACACCTTC. Protein sequence: CAISNGYYGYTF.